This T cell receptor beta chain appears in the sequencing data of a study of beta chain features in type 1 diabetes. All of the sorted populations showed purity greater than 95%. As every portion of the isolated RNA was reverse transcribed, the sequencing read expressed TCRB transcripts. Data came from immunoSEQ multiplex PCR; TCRdb stores just in-frame clones and leaves some out. The sample records about 340,000 clones, under 8.5% being singletons. V was clipped by 7 bases and J by 6 bases, with 32 bases between them. The CDR3 runs to 19 residues. Study outcomes and limitations: VDJ junctions sequenced from type 1 diabetes patients showed fewer insertions and more deletions.

A remark on this clone: Its specificity is unknown.

This receptor was obtained from a woman aged 18-29 years in good health. The sample was central memory CD4+ T cells from blood. The gene calls are TRBV23-1 and TRBJ2-3; D possibly corresponds to TRBD2 (6 bases). Being an ORF, TRBV23-1 has a function that is uncertain. The CDR3 DNA reads TGCGCCAGCACCCACCGGGGGACCCCTCACGGCCCCGCCGCTGATACGCAGTATTTT. It is translated as CASTHRGTPHGPAADTQYF.